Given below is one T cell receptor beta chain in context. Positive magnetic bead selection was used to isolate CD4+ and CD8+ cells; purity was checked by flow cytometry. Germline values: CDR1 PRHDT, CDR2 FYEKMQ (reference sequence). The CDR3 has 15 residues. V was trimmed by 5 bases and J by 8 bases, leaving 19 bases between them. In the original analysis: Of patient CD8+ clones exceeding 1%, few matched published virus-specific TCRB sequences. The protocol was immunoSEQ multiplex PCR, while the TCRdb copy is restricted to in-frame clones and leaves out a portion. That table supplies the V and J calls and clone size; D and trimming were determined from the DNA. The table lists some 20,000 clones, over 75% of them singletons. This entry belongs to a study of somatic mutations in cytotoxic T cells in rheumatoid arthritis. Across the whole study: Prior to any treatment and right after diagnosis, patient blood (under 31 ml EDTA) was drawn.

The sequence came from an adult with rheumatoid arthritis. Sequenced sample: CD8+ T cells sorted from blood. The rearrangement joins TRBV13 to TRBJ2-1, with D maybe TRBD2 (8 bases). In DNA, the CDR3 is TGTGCCAGCAGCCAGGGGGGAGCGGGAGTTTATGAGCAGTTCTTC. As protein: CASSQGGAGVYEQFF.